This TCR beta chain was identified in a study of T cell repertoires in cytomegalovirus infection. Study-wide context: Evidence of both CMV infection and a matching HLA type came from public TCR beta signatures. General study points: The ex vivo response was dominated by HLA-C-restricted CMV-specific TCR beta clonotypes.

TCRdb fed the reads into MiXCR, producing one record per CDR3 protein. The data show 200,000 to 300,000 distinct CDR3 sequences, around 15% seen once. This clonotype was recorded a few times. The antigen remains undetermined. Looked up from germline, CDR1 is KGHDR and CDR2 is SFDVKD. The CDR3 is made up of 14 amino acids. V lost 4 bases and J lost 9; bases outside the gene matches: 8. Source material: PBMCs. V and J are TRBV24-1 and TRBJ2-1, with 7 bases that match TRBD1. The sequence was collected from a human donor in good health (CMV status not recorded). Some clones in this sample may be carry-over from other donors' samples. DNA for the CDR3: TGTGCCACCAGTGACCCCGGGACAGTTAGTGAGCAGTTCTTC. Translating it yields CATSDPGTVSEQFF.